This T cell receptor beta chain emerged from a study of control samples from healthy donors and cancer patients. Assay: immunoSEQ multiplex PCR; the TCRdb copy retains only in-frame clones and omits some. Of about 61,000 clones listed, 90% were seen once; the top ten hold roughly 5.7%. The CDR3 totals 15 residues. Germline CDR1 is GTSNPN and CDR2 is SVGIG (reference sequence). The trim removed 3 bases at V and 2 bases at J, leaving 4 bases unmatched. The chain is built from TRBV30 and TRBJ2-3, with 11 nucleotides matching TRBD2. Sequenced material: PBMCs. This TCR was sampled from a man in his 60s with colorectal cancer. CDR3 DNA sequence: TGTGCCTGGAGACTAGCGGGGGAGACCACAGATACGCAGTATTTT. Protein sequence: CAWRLAGETTDTQYF.